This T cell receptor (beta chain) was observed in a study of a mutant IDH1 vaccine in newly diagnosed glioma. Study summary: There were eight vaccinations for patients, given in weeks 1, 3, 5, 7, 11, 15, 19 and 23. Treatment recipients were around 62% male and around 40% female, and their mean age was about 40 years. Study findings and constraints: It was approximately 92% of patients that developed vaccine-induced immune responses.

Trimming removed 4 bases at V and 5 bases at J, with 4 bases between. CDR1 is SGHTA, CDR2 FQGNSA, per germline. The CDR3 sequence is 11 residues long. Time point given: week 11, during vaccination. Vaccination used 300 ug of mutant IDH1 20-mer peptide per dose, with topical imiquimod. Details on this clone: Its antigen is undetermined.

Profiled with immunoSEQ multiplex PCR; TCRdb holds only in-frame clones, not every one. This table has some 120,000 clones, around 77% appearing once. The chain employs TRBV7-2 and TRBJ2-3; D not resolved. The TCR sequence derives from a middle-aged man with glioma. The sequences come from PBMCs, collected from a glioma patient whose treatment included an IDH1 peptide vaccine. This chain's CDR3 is CASSSQDTQYF. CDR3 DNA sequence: TGTGCCAGCAGCTCGCAAGATACGCAGTATTTT.